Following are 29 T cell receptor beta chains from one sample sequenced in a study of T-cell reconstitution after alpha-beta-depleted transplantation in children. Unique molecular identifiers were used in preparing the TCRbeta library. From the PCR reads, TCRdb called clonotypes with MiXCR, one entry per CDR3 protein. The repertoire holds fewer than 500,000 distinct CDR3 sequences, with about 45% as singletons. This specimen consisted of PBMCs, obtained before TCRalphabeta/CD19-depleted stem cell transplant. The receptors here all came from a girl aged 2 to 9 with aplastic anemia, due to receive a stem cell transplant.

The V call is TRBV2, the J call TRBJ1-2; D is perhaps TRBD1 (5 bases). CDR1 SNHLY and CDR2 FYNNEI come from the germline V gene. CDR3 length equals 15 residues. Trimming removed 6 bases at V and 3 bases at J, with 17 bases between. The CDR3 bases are TGTGCCAGCAGGGAATTTTGGACGGGGGACTATGGCTACACCTTC. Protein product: CASREFWTGDYGYTF.

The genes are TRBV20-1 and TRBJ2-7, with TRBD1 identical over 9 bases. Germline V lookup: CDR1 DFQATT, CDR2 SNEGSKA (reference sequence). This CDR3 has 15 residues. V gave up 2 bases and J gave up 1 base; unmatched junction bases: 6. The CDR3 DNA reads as TGCAGTGCTAGATCCCGGGACAGGGTTTCCTACGAGCAGTACTTC. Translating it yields CSARSRDRVSYEQYF.

The CDR3, as DNA: TGTGCCAGCAGCCCGCTGAGGCCGGGCGCCCCCCGCACAGATACGCAGTATTTT. Amino acids: CASSPLRPGAPRTDTQYF. This rearrangement joins TRBV11-2 to TRBJ2-3; unclear D gene. The CDR3 covers 18 residues. V gave up 5 bases and J gave up 1 base, with 22 bases separating them. Germline values: CDR1 SGHAT, CDR2 FQNNGV.

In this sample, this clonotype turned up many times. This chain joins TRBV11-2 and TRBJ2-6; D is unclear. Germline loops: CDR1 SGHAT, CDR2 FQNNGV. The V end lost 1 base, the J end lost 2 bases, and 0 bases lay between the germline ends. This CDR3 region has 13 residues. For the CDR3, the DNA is TGTGCCAGCAGCTTAGCTGGGGCCAACGTCCTGACTTTC. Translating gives CASSLAGANVLTF.

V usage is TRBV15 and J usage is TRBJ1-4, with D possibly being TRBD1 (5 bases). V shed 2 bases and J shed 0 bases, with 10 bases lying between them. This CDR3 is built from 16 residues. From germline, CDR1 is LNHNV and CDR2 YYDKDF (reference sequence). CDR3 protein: CATSRSTGATNEKLFF. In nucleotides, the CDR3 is TGTGCCACCAGCAGATCAACAGGTGCAACTAATGAAAAACTGTTTTTT.

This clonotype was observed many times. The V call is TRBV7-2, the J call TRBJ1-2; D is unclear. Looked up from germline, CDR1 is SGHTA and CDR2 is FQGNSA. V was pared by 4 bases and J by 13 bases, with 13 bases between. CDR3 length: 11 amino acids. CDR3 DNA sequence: TGTGCCAGCAGCTCTACTCCCGGATTCACCTTC. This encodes CASSSTPGFTF.

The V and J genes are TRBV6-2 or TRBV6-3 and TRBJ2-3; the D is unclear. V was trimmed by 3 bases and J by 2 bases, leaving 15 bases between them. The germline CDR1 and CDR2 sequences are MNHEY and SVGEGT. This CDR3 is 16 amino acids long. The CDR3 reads CASSYFAGLLTDTQYF. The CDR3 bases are TGTGCCAGCAGTTATTTTGCCGGCCTCCTCACAGATACGCAGTATTTT.

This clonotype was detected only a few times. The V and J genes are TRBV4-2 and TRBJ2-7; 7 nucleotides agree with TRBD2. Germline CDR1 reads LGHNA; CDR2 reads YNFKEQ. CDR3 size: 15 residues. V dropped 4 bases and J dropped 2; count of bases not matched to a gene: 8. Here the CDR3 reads CASSPFAGVTYEQYF. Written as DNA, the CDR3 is TGTGCCAGCAGCCCCTTCGCGGGAGTGACCTACGAGCAGTACTTC.

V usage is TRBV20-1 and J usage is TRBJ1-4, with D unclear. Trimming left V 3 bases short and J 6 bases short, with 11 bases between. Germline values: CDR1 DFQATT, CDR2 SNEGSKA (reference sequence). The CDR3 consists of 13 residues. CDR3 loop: CSASQQYDEKLFF. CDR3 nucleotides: TGCAGTGCTAGTCAACAGTACGATGAAAAACTGTTTTTT.

CDR3 residues: CASSLTLGNTEAFF. For the CDR3, the DNA is TGCGCCAGCAGCTTGACTCTGGGGAACACTGAAGCTTTCTTT. This chain connects TRBV5-1 to TRBJ1-1; D uncertain. Trimming removed 1 base at V and 1 base at J, with 8 bases between. The CDR3 runs to 14 residues. In germline, CDR1 is SGHRS, CDR2 YFSETQ.

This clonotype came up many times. The CDR3 loop is CSARRTGTTDTQYF. The CDR3 DNA reads as TGCAGTGCTCGGAGGACAGGCACCACAGATACGCAGTATTTT. The chain uses TRBV20-1 and TRBJ2-3; 7 nucleotides match TRBD1. The CDR3 covers 14 residues. Germline loops: CDR1 DFQATT, CDR2 SNEGSKA (reference sequence). J gave up 2 bases and V 5 bases, and 7 bases lay outside the gene matches.

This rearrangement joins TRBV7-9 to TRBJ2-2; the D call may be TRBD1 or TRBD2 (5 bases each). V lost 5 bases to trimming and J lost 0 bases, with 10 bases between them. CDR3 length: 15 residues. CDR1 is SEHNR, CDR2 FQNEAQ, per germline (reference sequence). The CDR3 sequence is CASSKRTTNTGELFF. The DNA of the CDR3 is TGTGCCAGCAGCAAGCGGACAACGAACACCGGGGAGCTGTTTTTT.

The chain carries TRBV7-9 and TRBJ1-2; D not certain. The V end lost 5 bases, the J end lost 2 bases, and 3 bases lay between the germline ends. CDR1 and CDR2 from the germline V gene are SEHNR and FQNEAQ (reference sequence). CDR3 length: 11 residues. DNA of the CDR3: TGTGCCAGCAGCATGAACTATGGCTACACCTTC. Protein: CASSMNYGYTF.

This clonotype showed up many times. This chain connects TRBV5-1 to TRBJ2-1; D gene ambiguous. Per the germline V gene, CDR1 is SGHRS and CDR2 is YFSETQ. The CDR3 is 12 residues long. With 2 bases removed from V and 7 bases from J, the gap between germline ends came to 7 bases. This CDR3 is CASSLAVNEQFF. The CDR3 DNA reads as TGCGCCAGCAGCTTAGCAGTAAATGAGCAGTTCTTC.

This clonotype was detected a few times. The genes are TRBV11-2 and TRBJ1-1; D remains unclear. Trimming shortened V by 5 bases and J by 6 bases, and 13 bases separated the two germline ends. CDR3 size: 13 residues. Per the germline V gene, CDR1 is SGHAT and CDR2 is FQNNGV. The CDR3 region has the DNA TGTGCCAGCAGCCGATTGAAGGTCCCTGAAGCTTTCTTT. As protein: CASSRLKVPEAFF.

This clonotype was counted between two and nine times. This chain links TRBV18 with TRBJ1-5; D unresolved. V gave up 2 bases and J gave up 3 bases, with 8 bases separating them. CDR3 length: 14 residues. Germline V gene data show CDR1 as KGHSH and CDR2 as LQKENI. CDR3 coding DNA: TGTGCCAGCTCACCAGATCCGATCAATCAGCCCCAGCATTTT. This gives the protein CASSPDPINQPQHF.

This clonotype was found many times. The CDR3 nucleotides read TGCGCCAGCAGCGGACTAGCGGGATTGGAGACCCAGTACTTC. Its protein is CASSGLAGLETQYF. V is TRBV5-1 and J is TRBJ2-5; 12 nucleotides agree with TRBD2. V shed 4 bases, J shed 5 bases, and the junction held 3 bases outside the gene matches. Germline-derived CDR1 and CDR2 are SGHRS and YFSETQ. CDR3 length: 14 residues. Drawing the rest from reference TRBV5-1 and TRBJ2-5, the complete variable domain is KAGVTQTPRYLIKTRGQQVTLSCSPISGHRSVSWYQQTPGQGLQFLFEYFSETQRNKGNFPGRFSGRQFSNSRSEMNVSTLELGDSALYLCASSGLAGLETQYFGPGTRLLVL.

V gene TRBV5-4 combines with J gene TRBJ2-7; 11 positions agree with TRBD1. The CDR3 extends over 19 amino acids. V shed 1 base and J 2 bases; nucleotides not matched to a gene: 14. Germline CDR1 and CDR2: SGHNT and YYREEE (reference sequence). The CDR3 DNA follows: TGTGCCAGCAGCTTGTGGACAGGGGGCGGCGGGGAGCGAACCTACGAGCAGTACTTC. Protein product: CASSLWTGGGGERTYEQYF. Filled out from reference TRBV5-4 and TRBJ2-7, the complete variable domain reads ETGVTQSPTHLIKTRGQQVTLRCSSQSGHNTVSWYQQALGQGPQFIFQYYREEENGRGNFPPRFSGLQFPNYSSELNVNALELDDSALYLCASSLWTGGGGERTYEQYFGPGTRLTVT.

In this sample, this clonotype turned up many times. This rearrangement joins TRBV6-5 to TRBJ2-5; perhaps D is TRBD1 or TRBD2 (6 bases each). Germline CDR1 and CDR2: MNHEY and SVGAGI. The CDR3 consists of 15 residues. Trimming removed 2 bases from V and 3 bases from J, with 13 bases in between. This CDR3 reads CASSYGGREEETQYF. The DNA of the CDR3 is TGTGCCAGCAGTTACGGGGGCAGGGAGGAAGAGACCCAGTACTTC.

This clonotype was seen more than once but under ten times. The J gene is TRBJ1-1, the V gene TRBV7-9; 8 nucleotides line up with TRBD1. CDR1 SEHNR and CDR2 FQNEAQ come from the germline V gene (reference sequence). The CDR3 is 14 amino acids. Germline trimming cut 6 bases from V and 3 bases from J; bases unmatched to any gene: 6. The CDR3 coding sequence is TGTGCCAGCAGGGACGGACAGGGTTACACTGAAGCTTTCTTT. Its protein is CASRDGQGYTEAFF.

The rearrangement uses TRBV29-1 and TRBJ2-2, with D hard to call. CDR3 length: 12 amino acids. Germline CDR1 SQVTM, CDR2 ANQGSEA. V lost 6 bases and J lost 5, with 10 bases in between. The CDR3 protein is CSVGTGTGELFF. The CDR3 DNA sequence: TGCAGCGTGGGCACCGGGACCGGGGAGCTGTTTTTT.

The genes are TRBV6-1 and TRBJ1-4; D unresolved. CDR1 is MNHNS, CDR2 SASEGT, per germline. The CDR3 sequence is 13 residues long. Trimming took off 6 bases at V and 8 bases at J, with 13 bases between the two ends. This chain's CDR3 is CASSADSREKLFF. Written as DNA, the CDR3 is TGTGCCAGCAGCGCCGACTCCCGCGAAAAACTGTTTTTT.

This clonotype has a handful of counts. The CDR3 sequence is CASSVERGYTDTQYF. CDR3 nucleotide sequence: TGTGCCAGCAGCGTAGAGCGGGGGTACACAGATACGCAGTATTTT. The chain joins TRBV9 to TRBJ2-3; 8 bases agree with TRBD2. This CDR3 region has 15 residues. Germline values: CDR1 SGDLS, CDR2 YYNGEE. The V and J ends lost 0 bases and 2 bases, in that order; junction bases with no gene match: 2.

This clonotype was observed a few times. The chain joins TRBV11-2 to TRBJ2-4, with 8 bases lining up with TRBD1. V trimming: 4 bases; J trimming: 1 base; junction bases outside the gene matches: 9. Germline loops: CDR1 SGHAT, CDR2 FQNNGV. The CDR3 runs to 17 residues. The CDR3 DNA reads TGTGCCAGCAGCTCGATTTACAGGGGGATGGCCAAAAACATTCAGTACTTC. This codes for CASSSIYRGMAKNIQYF.

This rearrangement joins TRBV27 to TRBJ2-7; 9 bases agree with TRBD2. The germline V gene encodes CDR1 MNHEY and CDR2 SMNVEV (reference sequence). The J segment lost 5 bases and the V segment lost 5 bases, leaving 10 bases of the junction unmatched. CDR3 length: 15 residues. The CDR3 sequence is CASSISGGRLHEQYF. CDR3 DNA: TGTGCCAGCAGTATTAGCGGGGGTCGATTACACGAGCAGTACTTC.

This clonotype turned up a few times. The CDR3 nucleotides are TGTGCCAGCGGACAGGGATACTACGAGCAGTACTTC. Protein product: CASGQGYYEQYF. The gene calls are TRBV12-3 or TRBV12-4 and TRBJ2-7, with 8 nucleotides matching TRBD1. The V and J ends lost 8 bases and 3 bases, in that order; junction bases with no gene match: 3. The CDR3 runs 12 residues.

The chain's CDR3 is CASSQQGADEKLFF. The CDR3 coding sequence is TGTGCCAGCAGCCAACAGGGGGCGGATGAAAAACTGTTTTTT. This rearrangement joins TRBV27 to TRBJ1-4, with 9 bases lining up with TRBD1. Germline loops: CDR1 MNHEY, CDR2 SMNVEV (reference sequence). The CDR3 contains 14 residues. V was pared by 6 bases and J by 6 bases, with 5 bases of the junction left unmatched. The full variable domain, its missing parts supplied by reference TRBV27 and TRBJ1-4, is EAQVTQNPRYLITVTGKKLTVTCSQNMNHEYMSWYRQDPGLGLRQIYYSMNVEVTDKGDVPEGYKVSRKEKRNFPLILESPSPNQTSLYFCASSQQGADEKLFFGSGTQLSVL.

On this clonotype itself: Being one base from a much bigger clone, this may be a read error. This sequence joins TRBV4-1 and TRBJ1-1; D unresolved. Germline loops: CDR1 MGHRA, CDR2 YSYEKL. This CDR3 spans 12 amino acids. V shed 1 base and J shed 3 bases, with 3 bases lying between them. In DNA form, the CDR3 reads TGCGCCAGCAGCCAAGTGTACACTGAAGCTTTCTTT. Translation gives CASSQVYTEAFF.

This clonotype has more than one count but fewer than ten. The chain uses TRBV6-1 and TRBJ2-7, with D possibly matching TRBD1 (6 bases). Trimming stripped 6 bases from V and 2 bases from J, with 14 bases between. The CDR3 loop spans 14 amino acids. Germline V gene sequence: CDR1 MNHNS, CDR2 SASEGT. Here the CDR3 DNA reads TGTGCCAGCAGCTCCCGGGACAACCCCTACGAGCAGTACTTC. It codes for CASSSRDNPYEQYF.